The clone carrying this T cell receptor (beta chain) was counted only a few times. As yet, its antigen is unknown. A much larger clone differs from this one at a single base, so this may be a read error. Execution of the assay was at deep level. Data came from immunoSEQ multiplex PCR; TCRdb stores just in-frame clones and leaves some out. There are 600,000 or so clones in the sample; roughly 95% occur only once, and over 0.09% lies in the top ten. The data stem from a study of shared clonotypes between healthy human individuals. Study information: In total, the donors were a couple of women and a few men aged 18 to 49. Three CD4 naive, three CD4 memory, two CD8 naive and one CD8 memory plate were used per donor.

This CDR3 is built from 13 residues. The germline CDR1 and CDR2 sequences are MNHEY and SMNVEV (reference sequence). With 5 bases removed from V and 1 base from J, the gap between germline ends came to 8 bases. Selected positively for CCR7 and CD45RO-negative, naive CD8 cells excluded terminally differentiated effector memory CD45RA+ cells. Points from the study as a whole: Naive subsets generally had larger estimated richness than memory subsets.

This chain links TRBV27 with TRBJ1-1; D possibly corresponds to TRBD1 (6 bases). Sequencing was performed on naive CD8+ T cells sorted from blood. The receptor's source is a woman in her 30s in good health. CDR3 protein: CASSVGGNTEAFF. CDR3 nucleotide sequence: TGTGCCAGCAGTGTAGGGGGGAACACTGAAGCTTTCTTT.